These 23 T cell receptor beta chains came from one sample sequenced in a study of Graves' ophthalmopathy and Graves' hyperthyroidism. TCR beta CDR3 amplification used RNA transcripts. Investigators did first-round RT-PCR with HTBI primers, then second-round multiplex PCR. TCRdb re-analysed the multiplex PCR reads in MiXCR, keeping a single row per CDR3 protein. The sample consists of about 740,000 distinct CDR3 sequences, roughly 40% of them appearing once. The sequenced material came from peripheral blood. These receptors were obtained from an adult man with Graves' ophthalmopathy.

CDR3 protein: CASSSRDIGPYEQYF. CDR3 coding DNA: TGTGCCAGCAGCTCCCGGGACATCGGGCCCTACGAGCAGTACTTC. V and J are TRBV5-8 and TRBJ2-7; possible D gene TRBD1, 6 bases. V lost 3 bases and J 2 bases, leaving 15 bases between the germline ends. This CDR3 region has 15 residues. Germline V lookup: CDR1 SGHTS, CDR2 YDEGEE.

The rearrangement uses TRBV7-9 and TRBJ2-5; 7 bases align to TRBD2. Germline V gene sequence: CDR1 SEHNR, CDR2 FQNEAQ (reference sequence). The CDR3 sequence is 15 residues long. The V segment lost 6 bases and the J segment 5 bases; nucleotides outside the gene matches: 12. DNA for the CDR3: TGTGCCAGCAGTCCCCCGGGGAGGGTTCGGGAGACCCAGTACTTC. Translation gives CASSPPGRVRETQYF. Based on the CDR3 plus reference TRBV7-9 and TRBJ2-5, the full variable domain is DTGVSQNPRHKITKRGQNVTFRCDPISEHNRLYWYRQTLGQGPEFLTYFQNEAQLEKSRLLSDRFSAERPKGSFSTLEIQRTEQGDSAMYLCASSPPGRVRETQYFGPGTRLLVL.

This clonotype was observed a handful of times. The V gene is TRBV18, the J gene TRBJ2-5; D unclear. V was clipped by 3 bases and J by 4 bases, with 9 bases between them. Germline CDR1 and CDR2: KGHSH and LQKENI. The CDR3 is made up of 13 amino acids. The CDR3 sequence is CASSPEQRETQYF. CDR3 coding DNA: TGTGCCAGCTCACCGGAGCAGAGAGAGACCCAGTACTTC.

Points on this clonotype: An end of the junction differs from the germline gene, which may be a read error. The rearrangement links TRBV25-1 to TRBJ2-2; 7 nucleotides line up with TRBD2. Germline values: CDR1 MGHDK, CDR2 SYGVNS. The length of the CDR3 is 15 residues. The CDR3 sequence: CATSDLGGGTGELFF. CDR3 bases: TGTGCCACCAGTGATTTGGGGGGGGGCACCGGGGAGCTGTTTTTT.

This clonotype has a handful of counts. The V gene is TRBV19, the J gene TRBJ1-5, with TRBD1 identical over 9 bases. The CDR3 totals 16 residues. Trimming took 3 bases from V and 7 from J; bases not matched to a gene: 10. Germline V lookup: CDR1 LNHDA, CDR2 SQIVND (reference sequence). CDR3 in amino acids: CASSMTGGTQGQPQHF. The CDR3 region has the DNA TGTGCCAGTAGTATGACAGGGGGAACTCAAGGCCAGCCCCAGCATTTT.

This clonotype has ten or more counts. The V gene is TRBV29-1, the J gene TRBJ2-7; D is undetermined. There are 11 residues in the CDR3. Trimming took off 4 bases at V and 3 bases at J, with 7 bases between the two ends. CDR1 is SQVTM, CDR2 ANQGSEA, per germline. CDR3 sequence (DNA): TGCAGCGTTGCAAGGGACTACGAGCAGTACTTC. This codes for CSVARDYEQYF.

The chain recombines TRBV20-1 with TRBJ2-3; D ambiguous. V dropped 0 bases and J dropped 4 bases, with 5 bases sitting between them. This CDR3 is 12 amino acids long. Germline CDR1 is DFQATT and CDR2 is SNEGSKA (reference sequence). CDR3 residues: CSARDGADTQYF. CDR3 DNA: TGCAGTGCTAGAGATGGCGCAGATACGCAGTATTTT.

This clonotype showed up just a few times. V usage is TRBV2 and J usage is TRBJ2-6; 8 bases align to TRBD2. The germline gives CDR1 SNHLY, CDR2 FYNNEI. V trimming: 1 base; J trimming: 4 bases; junction bases outside the gene matches: 3. This CDR3 comprises 16 residues. The CDR3 here is CASSEGGGLGANVLTF. In DNA form, the CDR3 reads TGTGCCAGCAGTGAAGGCGGGGGGTTAGGGGCCAACGTCCTGACTTTC.

This clonotype occurred many times. This chain connects TRBV29-1 to TRBJ2-6; tentatively, D is TRBD1 (5 bases). V was clipped by 7 bases and J by 0 bases, with 10 bases between them. The CDR3 contains 14 residues. Germline CDR1 SQVTM, CDR2 ANQGSEA. CDR3 residues: CSARQSSGANVLTF. DNA for the CDR3: TGCAGCGCAAGACAGAGCTCTGGGGCCAACGTCCTGACTTTC.

This chain uses TRBV2 with TRBJ1-3; D gene ambiguous. V lost 11 bases to trimming and J lost 2 bases, with 19 bases between them. Germline assignment: CDR1 SNHLY and CDR2 FYNNEI. The CDR3 runs 15 residues. CDR3 sequence (DNA): TGTGCCTGGAGCCCCAAGCTTGCGCCTGGAAACACCATATATTTT. It yields the protein CAWSPKLAPGNTIYF.

This clonotype has a count of ten or more. The V call is TRBV10-1, the J call TRBJ2-7; D perhaps matches TRBD1 (6 bases). Trimming removed 2 bases at V and 5 bases at J, with 13 bases between. The CDR3 contains 14 residues. Germline loops: CDR1 WNHNN, CDR2 SYGVQD (reference sequence). The CDR3 sequence is CASSEETGFHEQYF. CDR3 bases: TGCGCCAGCAGTGAGGAGACAGGATTCCACGAGCAGTACTTC.

This clonotype was picked up a small number of times. The chain uses TRBV29-1 and TRBJ1-2; a weak D match, TRBD1 (5 bases). The length of the CDR3 is 18 residues. Germline assignment: CDR1 SQVTM and CDR2 ANQGSEA. Trimming removed 3 bases from V and 5 bases from J, with 28 bases in between. CDR3 sequence reads: CSVDSMSGPEEPRYGYTF. The CDR3 DNA reads as TGCAGCGTTGACTCTATGTCAGGGCCCGAAGAACCCCGATATGGCTACACCTTC. The variable domain in full, with the rest retrieved from reference TRBV29-1 and TRBJ1-2, is SAVISQKPSRDICQRGTSLTIQCQVDSQVTMMFWYRQQPGQSLTLIATANQGSEATYESGFVIDKFPISRPNLTFSTLTVSNMSPEDSSIYLCSVDSMSGPEEPRYGYTFGSGTRLTVV.

This clonotype occurred a few times. The chain is built from TRBV7-9 and TRBJ1-2; no clear D. CDR1 is SEHNR, CDR2 FQNEAQ, per germline (reference sequence). This CDR3 contains 13 residues. V lost 1 base, J lost 7 bases, and 10 bases lay in between. CDR3 sequence reads: CASSLVGLGGYTF. The CDR3 DNA sequence: TGTGCCAGCAGCTTAGTCGGGTTGGGTGGCTACACCTTC.

The genes are TRBV7-9 and TRBJ2-7; the D gene is possibly TRBD2 (6 bases). The CDR3 is 13 residues long. The germline V and J ends were trimmed by 9 bases and 5 bases, with 17 bases remaining between them. From germline, CDR1 is SEHNR and CDR2 FQNEAQ (reference sequence). The CDR3 protein is CASSRLGGNEQYF. The CDR3 DNA is TGTGCCAGTAGTCGCCTTGGGGGGAACGAGCAGTACTTC.

This clonotype was counted ten times or more. V gene TRBV7-2 combines with J gene TRBJ1-2; 9 bases align to TRBD1. Trimming took 5 bases from V and 3 from J; bases not matched to a gene: 7. The CDR3 consists of 15 residues. Per germline, CDR1 SGHTA and CDR2 FQGNSA. In nucleotides, the CDR3 is TGTGCCAGCAGCCAAACAGGGGGCGTCGACTATGGCTACACCTTC. This translates into CASSQTGGVDYGYTF.

In regard to this clonotype: A much more abundant neighbour one base away suggests this may be a read error. This chain joins TRBV7-3 and TRBJ1-1; possibly TRBD1 for D (6 bases). CDR1 is SGHTA, CDR2 FQGTGA, per germline. CDR3 size: 13 residues. In DNA form, the CDR3 reads TGTGTCAGCAGCTCCCAACAGGGCACTGAAGCTTTCTTT. Its translation is CVSSSQQGTEAFF. Complete variable domain (other parts from reference TRBV7-3 and TRBJ1-1): GAGVSQTPSNKVTEKGKYVELRCDPISGHTALYWYRQSLGQGPEFLIYFQGTGAADDSGLPNDRFFAVRPEGSVSTLKIQRTERGDSAVYLCVSSSQQGTEAFFGQGTRLTVV.

The chain couples TRBV6-1 to TRBJ1-2; possible D gene TRBD1, 6 bases. Germline V gene lookup returns CDR1 MNHNS and CDR2 SASEGT. Trimming stripped 5 bases from V and 4 bases from J, with 14 bases between. The CDR3 consists of 14 residues. DNA for the CDR3: TGTGCCAGCAGTCCGCGACAGGCAACCTATGGCTACACCTTC. The encoded protein is CASSPRQATYGYTF.

This clonotype was seen a handful of times. The chain joins TRBV7-9 to TRBJ1-5; D perhaps matches TRBD1 (5 bases). V gave up 1 base and J gave up 2 bases, with 6 bases separating them. The germline CDR1 and CDR2 sequences are SEHNR and FQNEAQ (reference sequence). The CDR3 is 14 amino acids. This CDR3 reads CASSLEQGNQPQHF. CDR3 DNA: TGTGCCAGCAGCTTAGAACAGGGCAATCAGCCCCAGCATTTT. Complete variable domain (other parts from reference TRBV7-9 and TRBJ1-5): DTGVSQNPRHKITKRGQNVTFRCDPISEHNRLYWYRQTLGQGPEFLTYFQNEAQLEKSRLLSDRFSAERPKGSFSTLEIQRTEQGDSAMYLCASSLEQGNQPQHFGDGTRLSIL.

CDR3 sequence: CASSFPKLLRQLEETQYF. The DNA of the CDR3 is TGTGCCAGCAGCTTTCCGAAGCTATTAAGACAGTTAGAAGAGACCCAGTACTTC. V usage is TRBV7-2 and J usage is TRBJ2-5, with D maybe TRBD1 (5 bases). CDR1 and CDR2 (germline): SGHTA, FQGNSA. Trimming removed 3 bases at V and 3 bases at J, with 23 bases between. The CDR3 contains 18 residues.

This clonotype was picked up many times. V usage is TRBV29-1 and J usage is TRBJ2-5; 10 nucleotides align to TRBD1. The CDR3 has 13 residues. J gave up 8 bases and V 3 bases, and 6 bases lay outside the gene matches. The germline V gene encodes CDR1 SQVTM and CDR2 ANQGSEA. CDR3 DNA sequence: TGCAGCGTTGACTTCGACAGGGGGCTAACCCAGTACTTC. As protein: CSVDFDRGLTQYF.

This clonotype was detected many times. The chain carries TRBV19 and TRBJ1-2; 8 bases align to TRBD1. This CDR3 spans 14 amino acids. The V segment lost 5 bases and the J segment 6 bases; nucleotides outside the gene matches: 8. The germline V gene has CDR1 LNHDA and CDR2 SQIVND (reference sequence). The CDR3 loop is CASSPWTGPNGYTF. CDR3 bases: TGTGCCAGTAGTCCGTGGACAGGGCCCAATGGCTACACCTTC.

There are a few counts of this clonotype. The rearrangement uses TRBV7-9 and TRBJ2-2; D is perhaps TRBD2 (5 bases). The CDR3 has 12 amino acids. Trimming cost V 4 bases and J 7 bases, with 7 bases left between them. Germline V lookup: CDR1 SEHNR, CDR2 FQNEAQ (reference sequence). This CDR3 reads CASSYGSGELFF. CDR3 DNA sequence: TGTGCCAGCAGCTATGGGAGCGGGGAGCTGTTTTTT. The full variable domain, completed using reference TRBV7-9 and TRBJ2-2, is DTGVSQNPRHKITKRGQNVTFRCDPISEHNRLYWYRQTLGQGPEFLTYFQNEAQLEKSRLLSDRFSAERPKGSFSTLEIQRTEQGDSAMYLCASSYGSGELFFGEGSRLTVL.

This clonotype was seen many times. As DNA, the CDR3 is TGTGCCAGCAGTTACAGGGTTCAGCGACAGAATTCACCCCTCCACTTT. Translation gives CASSYRVQRQNSPLHF. The chain employs TRBV13 and TRBJ1-6; weak D call: TRBD1 (6 bases). Germline loops: CDR1 PRHDT, CDR2 FYEKMQ (reference sequence). The CDR3 sequence is 16 residues long. The ends were cut back, 6 bases at V and 7 bases at J, with 19 bases in the middle.